The 30 T cell receptor beta chains below all came from one sample that was sequenced in a study of cytomegalovirus exposure and HLA in healthy donors. The PCR employed 60 Vbeta primers together with 13 Jbeta primers. Assay used: immunoSEQ multiplex PCR; TCRdb lists only in-frame clones, some missing. The sample holds about 140,000 clones, more than 55% seen once. Material: PBMCs. These receptors all come from a woman aged 55-70 years in good health and CMV-seronegative.

This clone was observed a handful of times. This rearrangement joins TRBV5-1 to TRBJ2-7, with 7 bases aligning to TRBD1. The CDR3 length is 14 residues. Looked up from germline, CDR1 is SGHRS and CDR2 is YFSETQ. After removal of 4 bases from V and 1 base from J, the junction contained 5 bases not matched to a gene. This chain's CDR3 is CASSPDRLSYEQYF. The DNA of the CDR3 is TGCGCCAGCAGCCCGGACAGGTTGTCCTACGAGCAGTACTTC.

The chain joins TRBV9 to TRBJ1-1; 10 bases line up with TRBD1. The CDR3 is 18 residues long. Germline values: CDR1 SGDLS, CDR2 YYNGEE. Unmatched junction bases numbered 12, after V lost 3 bases and J lost 1 base. The CDR3 coding sequence is TGTGCCAGCAGCGATGTACCGGGACAGGGGTCTGCGAACACTGAAGCTTTCTTT. It codes for CASSDVPGQGSANTEAFF.

About this clone: Other DNA sequences in the same sample also yield this CDR3. The V and J genes are TRBV5-1 and TRBJ1-1, with 7 positions matching TRBD1. CDR1 is SGHRS, CDR2 YFSETQ, per germline. CDR3 length equals 15 residues. V trimming: 4 bases; J trimming: 2 bases; junction bases outside the gene matches: 8. The CDR3 sequence: CASSLGDRDNTEAFF. The CDR3 DNA is TGCGCCAGCAGCCTCGGGGACAGAGACAACACTGAAGCTTTCTTT. Based on the CDR3 plus reference TRBV5-1 and TRBJ1-1, the full variable domain is KAGVTQTPRYLIKTRGQQVTLSCSPISGHRSVSWYQQTPGQGLQFLFEYFSETQRNKGNFPGRFSGRQFSNSRSEMNVSTLELGDSALYLCASSLGDRDNTEAFFGQGTRLTVV.

V is TRBV7-8 and J is TRBJ2-1, with D uncertain. The CDR3 length is 13 residues. CDR1 SGHVS and CDR2 FQNEAQ come from the germline V gene. Trimming stripped 6 bases from V and 5 bases from J, with 11 bases between. The DNA for the CDR3 is TGTGCCAGCAGACAACAAGTGAACAATGAGCAGTTCTTC. Protein product: CASRQQVNNEQFF.

This clone has a single count. The chain is built from TRBV11-2 and TRBJ2-5; 8 bases are shared with TRBD1. The ends lost 0 bases at V and 4 bases at J; junction bases unmatched: 4. In germline, CDR1 is SGHAT, CDR2 FQNNGV. This CDR3 region has 15 residues. The CDR3 sequence: CASSLEGTGGETQYF. Written as DNA, the CDR3 is TGTGCCAGCAGCTTAGAGGGAACAGGGGGAGAGACCCAGTACTTC.

The chain couples TRBV21-1 to TRBJ2-1; TRBD2, the D gene given by the table, was not confirmed from the DNA. TRBV21-1 is termed a pseudogene. This CDR3 comprises 20 residues. The CDR3 loop reads CASSRPGLAGGPEVSDEQFF. For the CDR3, the DNA is TGTGCCAGCAGCAGACCGGGGTTAGCGGGAGGGCCGGAGGTTAGCGATGAGCAGTTCTTC.

This clone was picked up a small number of times. The J gene is TRBJ2-2, the V gene TRBV7-3; TRBD2 agrees at 7 bases. Looked up from germline, CDR1 is SGHTA and CDR2 is FQGTGA. J lost 1 base, V lost 3 bases, and 5 bases had no gene match. The CDR3 spans 16 residues. The CDR3 protein is CASSFLGGRNTGELFF. CDR3 DNA: TGTGCCAGCAGCTTCCTTGGCGGGAGGAACACCGGGGAGCTGTTTTTT.

This clone has only a few counts. The genes are TRBV9 and TRBJ2-7; 7 positions agree with TRBD2. The CDR3 is 14 residues long. The V and J ends lost 0 bases and 3 bases, in that order; junction bases with no gene match: 3. The germline gives CDR1 SGDLS, CDR2 YYNGEE. The chain's CDR3 is CASSVAASGYEQYF. The CDR3 nucleotides read TGTGCCAGCAGCGTAGCAGCTAGCGGCTACGAGCAGTACTTC.

The CDR3 DNA follows: TGTGCCAGCAGCCCCGGGGACAGGTCACACTGCGAGCAGTACTTC. This gives the protein CASSPGDRSHCEQYF. This chain uses TRBV7-3 with TRBJ2-7; 8 bases are a match to TRBD1. Germline CDR1 reads SGHTA; CDR2 reads FQGTGA. The CDR3 loop spans 15 amino acids. The V and J ends lost 5 bases and 6 bases, in that order; junction bases with no gene match: 12.

The chain employs TRBV28 and TRBJ2-7; 15 bases line up with TRBD2. This CDR3 is 16 amino acids long. CDR1 and CDR2 (germline): MDHEN, SYDVKM. The trim removed 5 bases at V and 4 bases at J, leaving 6 bases unmatched. The CDR3 DNA follows: TGTGCCAGCAGTCACTGGACTAGCGGGGGGGCGTACGAGCAGTACTTC. It encodes CASSHWTSGGAYEQYF.

The CDR3 loop is CASTGGGPNNEQFF. Here the CDR3 DNA reads TGTGCCAGCACCGGGGGGGGGCCTAACAATGAGCAGTTCTTC. The J gene is TRBJ2-1, the V gene TRBV25-1; TRBD2 matches at 8 bases. With V trimmed by 7 bases and J by 5 bases, 7 bases remained unmatched. In germline, CDR1 is MGHDK, CDR2 SYGVNS. This CDR3 has 14 amino acids.

The chain is built from TRBV19 and TRBJ2-3; D possibly corresponds to TRBD2 (5 bases). Trimming pared 5 bases from V and 3 bases from J, leaving 6 bases between. The CDR3 runs 12 residues. Germline V CDR1 and CDR2: LNHDA, SQIVND (reference sequence). CDR3 sequence reads: CASSRGTDTQYF. The DNA for the CDR3 is TGTGCCAGTAGTCGCGGGACAGATACGCAGTATTTT.

In nucleotides, the CDR3 is TGTGCCAGCAGTGAAGTTCAGGGTTTCACCGGGGAGCTGTTTTTT. It specifies CASSEVQGFTGELFF. The chain combines TRBV6-1 with TRBJ2-2, with TRBD1 as a possible D gene (5 bases). V was cut by 1 base and J by 4 bases, with 10 bases left in between. The CDR3 is made up of 15 amino acids. Looked up from germline, CDR1 is MNHNS and CDR2 is SASEGT.

The J gene is TRBJ1-6, the V gene TRBV12-1; TRBD1 was called by the table and not checked on the DNA. TRBV12-1 is noted as a pseudogene. There are 18 residues in the CDR3. CDR3 sequence reads: CASIPGGDRGPCNSPLHF. The CDR3 DNA sequence: TGTGCCAGCATCCCAGGAGGGGACAGGGGTCCGTGCAATTCACCCCTCCACTTT.

The chain uses TRBV6-1 and TRBJ2-1; a weak D match, TRBD2 (6 bases). The ends were cut back, 2 bases at V and 4 bases at J, with 15 bases in the middle. Germline assignment: CDR1 MNHNS and CDR2 SASEGT. The CDR3 runs to 16 residues. CDR3: CASSELEAGLYNEQFF. The CDR3 DNA reads as TGTGCCAGCAGTGAACTTGAAGCGGGCTTATACAATGAGCAGTTCTTC.

The rearrangement joins TRBV5-4 to TRBJ2-6; D gene unclear. The CDR3 consists of 16 residues. Trimming removed 0 bases at V and 0 bases at J, with 7 bases between. Germline CDR1 reads SGHNT; CDR2 reads YYREEE (reference sequence). CDR3 sequence: CASSLGQRSGANVLTF. CDR3 DNA sequence: TGTGCCAGCAGCTTGGGCCAGCGCTCTGGGGCCAACGTCCTGACTTTC.

With regard to this clone: Other DNA sequences within the sample encode an identical CDR3. J is TRBJ2-1 and V is TRBV25-1, with 9 nucleotides matching TRBD2. V was clipped by 6 bases and J by 4 bases; unmatched bases: 4. The CDR3 covers 14 residues. Germline V gene sequence: CDR1 MGHDK, CDR2 SYGVNS. CDR3 sequence reads: CASRRSGGYNEQFF. DNA of the CDR3: TGTGCCAGCAGACGTAGCGGGGGTTACAATGAGCAGTTCTTC.

The rearrangement joins TRBV11-3 to TRBJ1-3, with TRBD1 matching 7 bases. Unmatched junction bases numbered 2, after V lost 4 bases and J lost 2 bases. From germline, CDR1 is SGHNT and CDR2 YENEEA. The CDR3 loop spans 14 amino acids. CDR3 in amino acids: CASSSGTAGNTIYF. CDR3 bases: TGTGCCAGCAGCTCCGGGACAGCTGGAAACACCATATATTTT. Looking up the rest from reference TRBV11-3 and TRBJ1-3 gives the full variable domain: EAGVVQSPRYKIIEKKQPVAFWCNPISGHNTLYWYLQNLGQGPELLIRYENEEAVDDSQLPKDRFSAERLKGVDSTLKIQPAELGDSAVYLCASSSGTAGNTIYFGEGSWLTVV.

J is TRBJ2-1 and V is TRBV2; TRBD2 agrees at 9 bases. The CDR3 has 14 residues. Germline CDR1 reads SNHLY; CDR2 reads FYNNEI. V was clipped by 7 bases and J by 6 bases; unmatched bases: 7. The CDR3 DNA reads as TGTGCCAGCAATGTGGTAGCGGGAGTCAATGAGCAGTTCTTC. It encodes CASNVVAGVNEQFF. Variable domain in full (rest from reference TRBV2 and TRBJ2-1): EPEVTQTPSHQVTQMGQEVILRCVPISNHLYFYWYRQILGQKVEFLVSFYNNEISEKSEIFDDQFSVERPDGSNFTLKIRSTKLEDSAMYFCASNVVAGVNEQFFGPGTRLTVL.

This rearrangement joins TRBV11-2 to TRBJ1-1; D is ambiguous. The CDR3 consists of 14 residues. CDR1 and CDR2 from the germline V gene are SGHAT and FQNNGV. V shed 1 base and J shed 4 bases, with 10 bases lying between them. The CDR3 reads CASSLARTSTEAFF. The CDR3 DNA reads as TGTGCCAGCAGCTTAGCTCGTACAAGCACTGAAGCTTTCTTT.

The V gene is TRBV19, the J gene TRBJ2-3; weak D call: TRBD1 (6 bases). The CDR3 is made up of 15 amino acids. Deletions cut 1 base from V and 5 bases from J, with 13 bases between. Germline V gene sequence: CDR1 LNHDA, CDR2 SQIVND (reference sequence). Here the CDR3 reads CASSIAQGLLDTQYF. CDR3 sequence (DNA): TGTGCCAGTAGTATAGCACAGGGTCTGCTAGATACGCAGTATTTT.

This clone was seen a few times. The chain uses TRBV19 and TRBJ2-6; 10 bases match TRBD2. Germline V gene lookup returns CDR1 LNHDA and CDR2 SQIVND (reference sequence). The V and J ends lost 3 bases and 0 bases, in that order; junction bases with no gene match: 2. The length of the CDR3 is 17 residues. The chain's CDR3 is CASSMERGGSGANVLTF. As DNA, the CDR3 is TGTGCCAGTAGTATGGAGCGGGGGGGCTCTGGGGCCAACGTCCTGACTTTC.

This clone showed up just a few times. The chain has TRBV10-3 and TRBJ2-7; TRBD2 agrees at 8 bases. The CDR3 loop spans 15 amino acids. In germline, CDR1 is ENHRY, CDR2 SYGVKD. V dropped 3 bases and J dropped 3; count of bases not matched to a gene: 7. CDR3 bases: TGTGCCATCAGTGACCCTAGCGGGCTCGACTACGAGCAGTACTTC. It translates to CAISDPSGLDYEQYF.

The V call is TRBV2, the J call TRBJ1-1; D remains unclear. The germline V gene encodes CDR1 SNHLY and CDR2 FYNNEI. This CDR3 has 15 residues. V dropped 3 bases and J dropped 0 bases, with 11 bases sitting between them. CDR3 DNA sequence: TGTGCCAGCAGTGAGGAGAAGCTTATGAACACTGAAGCTTTCTTT. This codes for CASSEEKLMNTEAFF. Full variable domain (missing parts from reference TRBV2 and TRBJ1-1): EPEVTQTPSHQVTQMGQEVILRCVPISNHLYFYWYRQILGQKVEFLVSFYNNEISEKSEIFDDQFSVERPDGSNFTLKIRSTKLEDSAMYFCASSEEKLMNTEAFFGQGTRLTVV.

This clone was counted only a few times. The V gene is TRBV6-6, the J gene TRBJ2-7; possible D gene TRBD1, 6 bases. CDR1 and CDR2 from the germline V gene are MNHNY and SVGAGI (reference sequence). V lost 6 bases, J lost 1 base, and 19 bases lay in between. The CDR3 length is 16 residues. CDR3 protein: CASSSQPPTGSYEQYF. Written as DNA, the CDR3 is TGTGCCAGCAGCTCCCAACCCCCGACAGGATCCTACGAGCAGTACTTC.

This clone was observed a single time. J is TRBJ1-2 and V is TRBV6-5; no clear D gene. CDR3 length equals 13 residues. CDR1 is MNHEY and CDR2 is SVGAGI in the germline V gene. The V end lost 2 bases, the J end lost 0 bases, and 4 bases lay between the germline ends. The CDR3 here is CASSYGPNYGYTF. The CDR3 nucleotides read TGTGCCAGCAGTTACGGCCCTAACTATGGCTACACCTTC.

This clone appeared a single time. The chain employs TRBV7-2 and TRBJ1-1; D uncertain. The CDR3 totals 15 residues. The germline V and J ends were trimmed by 5 bases and 4 bases, with 17 bases remaining between them. CDR1 is SGHTA and CDR2 is FQGNSA in the germline V gene. CDR3 coding DNA: TGTGCCAGCAGCCGAGATCAGGCTCGGGGCACTGAAGCTTTCTTT. Protein product: CASSRDQARGTEAFF.

The DNA for the CDR3 is TGTGCCAGTAGTATAGATTCTGAACGGGGGGTAAAGACCGGGGAGCTGTTTTTT. Its protein product is CASSIDSERGVKTGELFF. The chain joins TRBV19 to TRBJ2-2, with 7 nucleotides matching TRBD2. V was pared by 0 bases and J by 5 bases, with 12 bases of the junction left unmatched. Per germline, CDR1 LNHDA and CDR2 SQIVND (reference sequence). This CDR3 comprises 18 residues. Together with reference TRBV19 and TRBJ2-2, the CDR3 gives the full variable domain: DGGITQSPKYLFRKEGQNVTLSCEQNLNHDAMYWYRQDPGQGLRLIYYSQIVNDFQKGDIAEGYSVSREKKESFPLTVTSAQKNPTAFYLCASSIDSERGVKTGELFFGEGSRLTVL.

This rearrangement joins TRBV5-4 to TRBJ2-3, with 14 bases lining up with TRBD2. Losses at the gene ends were 4 bases for V and 2 bases for J; bases not matched to a gene: 9. The CDR3 is 18 residues long. CDR1 SGHNT and CDR2 YYREEE come from the germline V gene (reference sequence). Here the CDR3 reads CASSPGTSGGLYTDTQYF. The CDR3, as DNA: TGTGCCAGCAGCCCGGGGACTAGCGGGGGCCTATACACAGATACGCAGTATTTT.

The V call is TRBV7-9, the J call TRBJ2-5, with TRBD2 matching 15 bases. After removal of 5 bases from V and 2 bases from J, the junction contained 6 bases not matched to a gene. The CDR3 covers 17 residues. From germline, CDR1 is SEHNR and CDR2 FQNEAQ (reference sequence). The CDR3 sequence is CASSRTSGGAYQETQYF. CDR3 nucleotides: TGTGCCAGCAGCCGGACTAGCGGGGGGGCTTATCAAGAGACCCAGTACTTC. The full variable domain, in which reference TRBV7-9 and TRBJ2-5 provide the parts outside the CDR3, is DTGVSQNPRHKITKRGQNVTFRCDPISEHNRLYWYRQTLGQGPEFLTYFQNEAQLEKSRLLSDRFSAERPKGSFSTLEIQRTEQGDSAMYLCASSRTSGGAYQETQYFGPGTRLLVL.